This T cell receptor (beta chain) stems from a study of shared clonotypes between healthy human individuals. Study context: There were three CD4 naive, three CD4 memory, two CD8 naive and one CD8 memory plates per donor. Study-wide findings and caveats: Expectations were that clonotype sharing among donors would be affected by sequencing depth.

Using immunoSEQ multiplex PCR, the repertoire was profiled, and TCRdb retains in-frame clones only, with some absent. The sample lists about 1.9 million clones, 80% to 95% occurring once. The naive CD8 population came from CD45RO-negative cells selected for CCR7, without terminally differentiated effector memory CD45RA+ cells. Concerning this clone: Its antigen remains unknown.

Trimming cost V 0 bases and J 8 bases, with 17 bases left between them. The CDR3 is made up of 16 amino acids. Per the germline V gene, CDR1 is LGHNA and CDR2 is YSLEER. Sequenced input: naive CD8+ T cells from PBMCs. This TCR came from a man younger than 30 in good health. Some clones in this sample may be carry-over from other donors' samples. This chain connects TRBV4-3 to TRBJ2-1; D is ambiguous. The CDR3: CASSQDGIGGLDEQFF. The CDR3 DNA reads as TGCGCCAGCAGCCAAGATGGAATTGGCGGATTGGATGAGCAGTTCTTC.